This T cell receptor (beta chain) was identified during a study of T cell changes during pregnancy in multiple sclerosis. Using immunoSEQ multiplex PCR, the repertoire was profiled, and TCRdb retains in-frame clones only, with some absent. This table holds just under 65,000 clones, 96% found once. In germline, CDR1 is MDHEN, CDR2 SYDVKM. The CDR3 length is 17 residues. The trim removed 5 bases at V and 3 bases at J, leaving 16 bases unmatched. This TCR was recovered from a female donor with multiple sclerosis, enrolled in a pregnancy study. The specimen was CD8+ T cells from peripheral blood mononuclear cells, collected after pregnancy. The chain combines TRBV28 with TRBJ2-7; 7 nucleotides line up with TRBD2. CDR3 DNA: TGTGCCAGCAGTCCTGGGGACTATCAACCTGTTCACTACGAGCAGTACTTC. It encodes CASSPGDYQPVHYEQYF.